The rows below give T cell receptor beta chains drawn from one sample of a study of T cells in Graves' hyperthyroidism and ophthalmopathy. MiXCR, run by TCRdb on the multiplex PCR reads, gives a single entry per CDR3 protein. The profile shows approximately 720,000 distinct CDR3 sequences, 18% of them singletons. The specimen sequenced was blood. The receptors stem from a woman in her forties or fifties with Graves' hyperthyroidism that later progressed to Graves' ophthalmopathy. CDR3s include the opening cysteine and the closing phenylalanine or tryptophan. The D gene is left open where the match is weak. For some rows the clone size is stated as once, few or many, or as a class when expanded; others skip it.

TRBJ1-5 TRBV5-5 once . CASSSNELSNQPQHF TGTGCCAGCAGTTCCAATGAACTTAGCAATCAGCCCCAGCATTTT
TRBJ2-3 TRBV7-2 . TRBD2 CASRRWRQTSGGSTDTQYF TGTGCCAGCAGAAGGTGGCGGCAGACTAGCGGGGGAAGCACAGATACGCAGTATTTT
TRBJ2-2 TRBV7-2 . . CASSLISLGTPSGTGELFF TGTGCCAGCAGCTTAATTTCTTTAGGGACACCTTCCGGCACCGGGGAGCTGTTTTTT
TRBJ2-2 TRBV12-3/TRBV12-4 many . CASSLSSLVWAGELFF TGTGCCAGCAGTTTAAGTTCGCTAGTTTGGGCCGGGGAGCTGTTTTTT
TRBJ2-7 TRBV20-1 . . CSAKGGLGGGSYEQYF TGCAGTGCTAAGGGGGGCTTGGGGGGCGGCTCCTACGAGCAGTACTTC
TRBJ2-4 TRBV6-1 . . CASSQGTQNIQYF TGTGCCAGCAGCCAAGGGACCCAAAACATTCAGTACTTC
TRBJ2-7 TRBV3-1 many TRBD1 CASSPDRDEQYF TGTGCCAGCAGCCCCGACAGGGACGAGCAGTACTTC
TRBJ2-1 TRBV5-4 few . CASSLERVSNNEQFF TGTGCCAGCAGCTTGGAGAGGGTGTCTAACAATGAGCAGTTCTTC
TRBJ2-5 TRBV19 . . CASSISMGPRKTQYF TGTGCCAGTAGTATTTCTATGGGGCCAAGGAAGACCCAGTACTTC
TRBJ2-7 TRBV7-9 . TRBD1 CASSLDRAGTGAYEQYF TGTGCCAGCAGCTTAGACAGGGCCGGGACAGGGGCCTACGAGCAGTACTTC
TRBJ1-1 TRBV29-1 . . CSVEDNAGGTEAFF TGCAGCGTTGAAGATAATGCCGGAGGGACTGAAGCTTTCTTT
TRBJ2-1 TRBV28 many TRBD1 CASKKPGTGSDNEQFF TGTGCCAGCAAGAAGCCCGGGACAGGGAGTGACAATGAGCAGTTCTTC
TRBJ1-6 TRBV5-5 many . CASSLLQFNSPLHF TGTGCCAGCAGCTTGCTGCAGTTTAATTCACCCCTCCACTTT
TRBJ2-7 TRBV10-3 . . CAISESNSYEQYF TGTGCCATCAGTGAGTCTAACAGCTACGAGCAGTACTTC
TRBJ1-1 TRBV2 many TRBD1 CASRTGSTEAFF TGTGCCAGCAGGACAGGGTCCACTGAAGCTTTCTTT
TRBJ1-2 TRBV29-1 few . CSVEDFTGPDGYTF TGCAGCGTTGAAGATTTCACAGGGCCTGATGGCTACACCTTC
TRBJ1-1 TRBV12-5 many . CASGLGIATGGNSEAFF TGTGCTAGTGGTTTGGGTATTGCGACGGGGGGGAACTCTGAAGCTTTCTTT
TRBJ2-1 TRBV11-2 many TRBD2 CASSLETGGHNEQFF TGTGCCAGCAGCTTAGAGACGGGGGGACACAATGAGCAGTTCTTC
TRBJ2-3 TRBV6-1 . TRBD1 CASSYEGQGQDTQYF TGTGCCAGCAGTTACGAAGGACAGGGACAAGATACGCAGTATTTT
TRBJ2-1 TRBV5-1 few TRBD1 CASRGRQGAGNEQFF TGCGCCAGCAGGGGACGACAGGGGGCAGGCAATGAGCAGTTCTTC
TRBJ1-2 TRBV27 few . CARTDGKNYGYTF TGTGCCAGGACAGACGGGAAGAACTATGGCTACACCTTC
TRBJ1-2 TRBV7-9 . . CASSLLDSYGYTF TGTGCCAGCAGCTTACTCGACAGTTATGGCTACACCTTC
TRBJ2-7 TRBV5-4 few TRBD1 CASSRGDRDYEQYF TGTGCCAGCAGCAGAGGGGACAGAGACTACGAGCAGTACTTC
TRBJ2-2 TRBV5-1 few . CASSQTTSSPGDGELFF TGCGCCAGCAGCCAAACTACTAGCTCCCCGGGGGACGGGGAGCTGTTTTTT
TRBJ1-5 TRBV27 few . CASSPQAVNSNQPQHF TGTGCCAGCAGTCCACAGGCAGTAAATAGCAATCAGCCCCAGCATTTT
TRBJ2-5 TRBV3-1 many . CASSQFQETQYF TGTGCCAGCAGCCAGTTCCAAGAGACCCAGTACTTC
TRBJ2-7 TRBV5-5 few . CATGAGHGYEQYF TGTGCCACCGGAGCGGGCCACGGCTACGAGCAGTACTTC
TRBJ2-7 TRBV20-1 few . CSASASGTSSYEQCF TGCAGTGCTAGTGCCTCCGGGACTTCCTCCTACGAGCAGTGCTTC
TRBJ1-4 TRBV6-1 few TRBD1 CASSLNRDRREKLFF TGTGCCAGCAGTCTTAACCGGGACAGGAGGGAAAAACTGTTTTTT
TRBJ1-5 TRBV7-9 . . CASSLAADSRNQPQHF TGTGCCAGCAGCTTAGCGGCGGACAGCAGGAATCAGCCCCAGCATTTT
TRBJ1-5 TRBV2 many . CASMAGSNRPPQHF TGTGCCAGCATGGCCGGGTCGAACCGTCCGCCCCAGCATTTT
TRBJ2-3 TRBV5-6 . . CASSPPGRSTDTQYF TGTGCCAGCAGCCCCCCAGGGAGGAGCACAGATACGCAGTATTTT
TRBJ2-2 TRBV11-2 many . CASSLISGPGELFF TGTGCCAGCAGCTTAATCTCCGGCCCTGGGGAGCTGTTTTTT
TRBJ1-1 TRBV7-8 . . CASSLMGETEAFF TGTGCCAGCAGCTTAATGGGAGAGACTGAAGCTTTCTTT
TRBJ1-2 TRBV12-3/TRBV12-4 many . CASTEGPIFGYTF TGTGCCAGCACCGAGGGACCGATCTTCGGCTACACCTTC
TRBJ2-5 TRBV18 many TRBD1 CASSLGQGDQETQYF TGTGCCAGCTCCCTGGGACAGGGGGACCAAGAGACCCAGTACTTC
TRBJ2-2 TRBV27 . . CASSLGFGNTGELFF TGTGCCAGCAGTTTAGGGTTCGGGAACACCGGGGAGCTGTTTTTT
TRBJ1-2 TRBV3-1 many . CASSQGRGRIDGYTF TGTGCCAGCAGCCAAGGGCGGGGGCGCATCGATGGCTACACCTTC